This TCR beta chain was recovered during a study of shared clonotypes between healthy human individuals. This CDR3 contains 13 residues. V was pared by 6 bases and J by 2 bases, with 11 bases between. The germline V gene encodes CDR1 SNHLY and CDR2 FYNNEI. Clones were read by immunoSEQ multiplex PCR, and TCRdb kept only the in-frame ones, dropping some. The sample records around 300,000 clones, around 87% being singletons. The sequencing input was memory CD8+ T cells sorted from blood. Subset specified: CD45RO+ cells pooled with CCR7-negative TemRA cells. The clonotype comes from a man in his late teens or twenties in good health. The chain joins TRBV2 to TRBJ2-7; D ambiguous. This chain's CDR3 is CASRALNTYEQYF. The CDR3 DNA reads as TGTGCCAGCAGGGCACTGAATACCTACGAGCAGTACTTC. The full variable domain, with the rest looked up from reference TRBV2 and TRBJ2-7, is EPEVTQTPSHQVTQMGQEVILRCVPISNHLYFYWYRQILGQKVEFLVSFYNNEISEKSEIFDDQFSVERPDGSNFTLKIRSTKLEDSAMYFCASRALNTYEQYFGPGTRLTVT.